What follows describes a single T cell receptor (beta chain). The assay was immunoSEQ multiplex PCR, and TCRdb's table has in-frame clones only and misses some. The sample has more than 80,000 clones; about 96% are singletons. This record comes from a study of technical replicates of blood from several donors. This CDR3 region has 14 residues. Trimming took off 3 bases at V and 0 bases at J, with 6 bases between the two ends. Germline assignment: CDR1 SGHDN and CDR2 FVKESK. The specimen sequenced was T cells isolated from PBMCs. The sequence derives from a human donor in good health. The V gene is TRBV14, the J gene TRBJ1-3; D not resolved. CDR3 sequence reads: CASSQTRSGNTIYF. CDR3 nucleotide sequence: TGTGCCAGCAGCCAGACACGCTCTGGAAACACCATATATTTT.